This entry describes one T cell receptor beta chain. The target of this receptor is not known. The sample holds no much larger clone one base away, and base qualities are not on file. The data were obtained in a study of T cell repertoires in cytomegalovirus infection (dated 2019 in TCRdb). A note on the overall study: Alongside well-studied HLA-B-restricted epitopes, the peptide stimulations were aimed at recently identified HLA-C-restricted CMV epitopes, whose presentation resists viral immunomodulation. Donor HLA type was relevant to the analysis, as public TCR beta signatures indicated carriage of CMV infection together with the matching HLA type. What the study reported, not specific to this receptor: In both this cohort and an independent approximately 400-donor cohort, the cumulative frequency of public TCR beta family members distinguished carriers of CMV infection plus the relevant HLA type. The ex vivo response was dominated by HLA-C-restricted CMV-specific TCR beta clonotypes, and the single most frequent clonotype in two of eight donors was supplied by these HLA-C-restricted clonotypes.

Per the publication, the treatment or condition label means: in vitro stimulation with specific CMV peptide epitopes to enrich CMV-specific T cells. The instrument given in TCRdb is Illumina HiSeq 1500. TCRdb's own reprocessing of the public reads used fastp at Q25 and MiXCR and kept productive beta chains. Entries are consolidated by CDR3 protein sequence, retaining the most common genes and DNA. This sample lists hundreds of thousands of distinct CDR3 sequences; approximately 30% were detected once. Around 12% of the sample comes from the top ten. Source: cultured CD8+ T cells from PBMCs, taken from culture after CMV antigen stimulation. This receptor was obtained from a human donor in good health (CMV status not recorded). Some clones in this sample may be carry-over from other donors' samples.

The CDR3 amino acid sequence is: CASSPRLGAANEQFF. Read as DNA, the sequence is TGTGCCAGCAGCCCCCGCCTCGGAGCGGCCAATGAGCAGTTCTTC. Here the chain combines TRBV3-1 and TRBJ2-1; the D segment could be TRBD2, given 5 matching bases. From cysteine to phenylalanine, the CDR3 is 15 amino acids long. The only DNA kept is the CDR3, 45 bases in frame from the first base. As encoded in the germline V gene (reference sequence), CDR1 is LGHDT while CDR2 is YNNKEL. V was cut back by 4 bases and J by 6 bases, leaving a gap of 16 bases between them.